This TCR beta chain was recorded in a study of OX40 agonist ivuxolimab in advanced cancers. Study-wide context: The eligibility criteria allowed prior anti-PD-1, anti-PD-L1 or anti-CTLA-4 therapy, and about 40% had some. Three partial responders included one hepatocellular carcinoma patient and two cutaneous melanoma patients.

The CDR3 has 12 residues. Germline V gene lookup returns CDR1 MNHEY and CDR2 SMNVEV (reference sequence). The V and J ends lost 8 bases and 0 bases respectively, with 7 bases between them. The repertoire was sequenced with immunoSEQ multiplex PCR; TCRdb's copy has only in-frame clones and lacks some. The table includes about 7,000 clones, 76% detected once. Sampling times: baseline, cycle 4 day 1, cycle 7 day 1. The source is an adult with an advanced solid tumor such as melanoma, head and neck, liver or kidney cancer. The genes are TRBV27 and TRBJ1-1; no clear D gene. Sequencing was performed on CD4+ or CD8+ T cells sorted from blood, taken in a trial of the OX40 agonist ivuxolimab. CDR3 region: CASATMNTEAFF. DNA of the CDR3: TGTGCCAGCGCGACCATGAACACTGAAGCTTTCTTT.